These 21 T cell receptor beta chains share one sample of origin, sequenced in a study of blood T cell repertoires in COVID-19. TCRdb keeps only in-frame clones here, not all; method: immunoSEQ multiplex PCR. The repertoire consists of 200,000 to 250,000 clones, with about 80% occurring once and the leading ten covering around 2%. The sample taken for sequencing was peripheral blood. The receptors here all came from a man aged 30 to 39 who had recovered from COVID-19.

This clone turned up a few times. This chain uses TRBV21-1 with TRBJ1-1; no DNA check was done on the table's D call, TRBD1. TRBV21-1 is listed as a pseudogene. The CDR3 is 16 residues long. Written as DNA, the CDR3 is TGTGCCAGCAGCGAAACCTCGAGACAGGGTAAAACTGAAGCTTTCTTT. It yields the protein CASSETSRQGKTEAFF.

This clone was counted ten times or more. This chain connects TRBV7-2 to TRBJ2-3; D is ambiguous. The germline CDR1 and CDR2 sequences are SGHTA and FQGNSA. The CDR3 covers 16 residues. Trimming pared 5 bases from V and 3 bases from J, leaving 18 bases between. The CDR3 reads CASSQRYPQVTDTQYF. In DNA form, the CDR3 reads TGTGCCAGCAGCCAACGATACCCCCAGGTTACAGATACGCAGTATTTT.

The chain recombines TRBV4-2 with TRBJ2-6; 10 nucleotides match TRBD1. The J segment lost 0 bases and the V segment lost 5 bases, leaving 13 bases of the junction unmatched. The germline gives CDR1 LGHNA, CDR2 YNFKEQ. The CDR3 contains 20 residues. CDR3 protein: CASSAAGTGAPPSGANVLTF. Here the CDR3 DNA reads TGTGCCAGCAGCGCAGCCGGGACAGGGGCCCCCCCCTCTGGGGCCAACGTCCTGACTTTC.

The chain links TRBV2 to TRBJ2-5; TRBD2 aligns across 8 bases. V dropped 9 bases and J dropped 3; count of bases not matched to a gene: 3. The CDR3 contains 12 residues. Germline V gene sequence: CDR1 SNHLY, CDR2 FYNNEI. In DNA form, the CDR3 reads TGTGCCAGTACTAGCGGAGAAGAGACCCAGTACTTC. It encodes CASTSGEETQYF.

V usage is TRBV6-2 or TRBV6-3 and J usage is TRBJ2-2, with D perhaps matching TRBD2 (6 bases). With 1 base removed from V and 7 bases from J, the gap between germline ends came to 13 bases. Germline V gene lookup returns CDR1 MNHEY and CDR2 SVGEGT. The CDR3 is made up of 15 amino acids. CDR3 protein: CASSYYGGRVGELFF. As DNA, the CDR3 is TGTGCCAGCAGTTACTACGGGGGTCGTGTCGGGGAGCTGTTTTTT.

The genes are TRBV2 and TRBJ2-4, with 13 bases lining up with TRBD2. V dropped 6 bases and J dropped 8; count of bases not matched to a gene: 10. This CDR3 is 16 amino acids long. The germline gives CDR1 SNHLY, CDR2 FYNNEI. The CDR3 DNA follows: TGTGCCAGCAGGACGGGGACTAGCGGGGTGAGGGACATTCAGTACTTC. Protein: CASRTGTSGVRDIQYF.

This clone was counted between two and nine times. This sequence joins TRBV19 and TRBJ1-1; no reliable D call. Germline CDR1 reads LNHDA; CDR2 reads SQIVND (reference sequence). V lost 6 bases and J lost 1, with 9 bases in between. The CDR3 runs to 13 residues. The CDR3 is CASSPGWNTEAFF. In DNA, the CDR3 is TGTGCCAGTAGCCCAGGTTGGAACACTGAAGCTTTCTTT.

The chain uses TRBV10-3 and TRBJ2-3; tentative D call: TRBD2 (7 bases). Trimming stripped 10 bases from V and 9 bases from J, with 23 bases between. This CDR3 has 14 amino acids. CDR1 and CDR2 from the germline V gene are ENHRY and SYGVKD. CDR3 sequence (DNA): TGTGCCACCGCGGAGGGAGGGGGGGCCGAAACGCAGTATTTT. Its protein is CATAEGGGAETQYF.

The chain carries TRBV10-1 and TRBJ2-7; D may be TRBD1 (6 bases). This CDR3 comprises 12 residues. Trimming stripped 11 bases from V and 6 bases from J, with 17 bases between. From germline, CDR1 is WNHNN and CDR2 SYGVQD (reference sequence). The CDR3: CAGRGNRAEQYV. CDR3 coding DNA: TGCGCCGGAAGGGGGAACAGGGCCGAGCAGTACGTC.

V gene TRBV9 combines with J gene TRBJ1-3; possibly TRBD1 for D (6 bases). CDR1 and CDR2 from the germline V gene are SGDLS and YYNGEE. Trimming removed 2 bases from V and 0 bases from J, with 12 bases in between. This CDR3 spans 16 amino acids. CDR3 region: CASSVQDSDSGNTIYF. The CDR3 DNA is TGTGCCAGCAGCGTCCAGGACAGCGACTCTGGAAACACCATATATTTT.

V and J are TRBV27 and TRBJ1-5, with TRBD1 as a possible D gene (6 bases). This CDR3 is 14 amino acids long. Trimming took off 1 base at V and 2 bases at J, with 6 bases between the two ends. Per germline, CDR1 MNHEY and CDR2 SMNVEV (reference sequence). CDR3 protein: CASSLYRGNQPQHF. The CDR3 region has the DNA TGTGCCAGCAGTTTATACAGGGGCAATCAGCCCCAGCATTTT.

As concerns this clone: This same CDR3 is encoded by further DNA sequences in the sample. The chain combines TRBV5-1 with TRBJ2-5, with 8 positions matching TRBD2. With 4 bases clipped from V and 4 bases from J, the junction kept 6 bases outside the gene matches. The germline V gene encodes CDR1 SGHRS and CDR2 YFSETQ. CDR3 length: 14 residues. CDR3 nucleotides: TGCGCCAGCAGCCCCGGGGGGGCCCGAGAGACCCAGTACTTC. Protein: CASSPGGARETQYF.

The CDR3 here is CASSPLLWGGRDEQFF. DNA for the CDR3: TGTGCCAGCAGCCCCCTCTTGTGGGGGGGTCGGGATGAGCAGTTCTTC. The chain is built from TRBV3-1 (or the pseudogene TRBV3-2) and TRBJ2-1; TRBD2 matches 7 bases. Germline V CDR1 and CDR2: LGHDT, YNNKEL (reference sequence). The CDR3 is made up of 16 amino acids. J gave up 8 bases and V 4 bases, and 14 bases lay outside the gene matches.

The chain recombines TRBV3-1 (or the pseudogene TRBV3-2) with TRBJ2-5, with D maybe TRBD2 (6 bases). The CDR3 is 13 residues long. Germline-derived CDR1 and CDR2 are LGHDT and YNNKEL (reference sequence). Trimming cost V 7 bases and J 1 base, with 10 bases left between them. The DNA for the CDR3 is TGTGCCAGCATAGGCGGGGCCCAAGAGACCCAGTACTTC. It translates to CASIGGAQETQYF.

V and J are TRBV6-1 and TRBJ1-4; 7 bases match TRBD1. CDR3 length: 15 residues. From germline, CDR1 is MNHNS and CDR2 SASEGT. The trim removed 1 base at V and 7 bases at J, leaving 6 bases unmatched. The CDR3 loop is CASSEEGARGEKLFF. In DNA form, the CDR3 reads TGTGCCAGCAGTGAAGAGGGGGCTCGAGGTGAAAAACTGTTTTTT.

V is TRBV11-1 and J is TRBJ2-3; D is uncertain. CDR3 size: 16 residues. Germline CDR1 is SGHAT and CDR2 is FQDESV (reference sequence). The V end lost 2 bases, the J end lost 6 bases, and 18 bases lay between the germline ends. As DNA, the CDR3 is TGTGCCAGCAGCTTAAATTTTGAGGCCCCAGAGGATACGCAGTATTTT. This gives the protein CASSLNFEAPEDTQYF.

This chain joins TRBV7-2 and TRBJ2-1; 13 bases map to TRBD2. The CDR3 consists of 15 residues. Losses at the gene ends were 5 bases for V and 6 bases for J; bases not matched to a gene: 4. Germline V gene lookup returns CDR1 SGHTA and CDR2 FQGNSA. DNA of the CDR3: TGTGCCAGCAGCCCACTAGCGGGGGGGCCCAATGAGCAGTTCTTC. It codes for CASSPLAGGPNEQFF.

The chain employs TRBV6-5 and TRBJ1-3; D is ambiguous. The V and J ends lost 0 bases and 0 bases respectively, with 6 bases between them. This CDR3 region has 15 residues. Per the germline V gene, CDR1 is MNHEY and CDR2 is SVGAGI. The CDR3 region is CASSYSIGSGNTIYF. CDR3 coding DNA: TGTGCCAGCAGTTACTCCATCGGCTCTGGAAACACCATATATTTT.

The chain links TRBV7-6 to TRBJ1-3; 9 bases line up with TRBD1. Germline V gene lookup returns CDR1 SGHVS and CDR2 FNYEAQ. The CDR3 is 15 amino acids. Trimming removed 6 bases from V and 0 bases from J; junction bases left unmatched: 3. CDR3 in amino acids: CASREGQGSGNTIYF. The DNA of the CDR3 is TGTGCCAGCAGAGAGGGACAGGGCTCTGGAAACACCATATATTTT.

CDR3 coding DNA: TGTGCCAGCAGCGTGGGGACAGGCTCTGGAAACACCATATATTTT. Residues: CASSVGTGSGNTIYF. The gene calls are TRBV9 and TRBJ1-3, with 8 positions matching TRBD1. The CDR3 contains 15 residues. Germline lookup yields CDR1 SGDLS and CDR2 YYNGEE. V was clipped by 2 bases and J by 0 bases; unmatched bases: 1. The full variable domain, rest sourced from reference TRBV9 and TRBJ1-3, is DSGVTQTPKHLITATGQRVTLRCSPRSGDLSVYWYQQSLDQGLQFLIQYYNGEERAKGNILERFSAQQFPDLHSELNLSSLELGDSALYFCASSVGTGSGNTIYFGEGSWLTVV.

V gene TRBV6-1 combines with J gene TRBJ2-7; D call uncertain. Per germline, CDR1 MNHNS and CDR2 SASEGT. CDR3 length: 14 amino acids. V was pared by 1 base and J by 0 bases, with 7 bases between. The CDR3 spells CASSEGLHSYEQYF. CDR3 bases: TGTGCCAGCAGTGAAGGGCTTCACTCCTACGAGCAGTACTTC.